This T cell receptor (beta chain) was sequenced for a study of OX40 agonist ivuxolimab in advanced cancers. For the study at large: In three patients, partial responses were observed, one with hepatocellular carcinoma and two with cutaneous melanoma. Study-wide points: The average count of expanded clones was higher among CD8+ T cells than among CD4+.

This clone showed up just once. As yet, its antigen is unknown. Autoimmune disease history or systemic immunosuppression led to patients being barred. Produced via immunoSEQ multiplex PCR; TCRdb's table is partial and in-frame only. The sample records 100,000 to 120,000 clones, more than 70% being singletons. Sequencing used CD4+ or CD8+ T cells sorted from blood, obtained in a trial of the OX40 agonist ivuxolimab. The receptor comes from an adult with an advanced solid tumor such as melanoma, head and neck, liver or kidney cancer.

The CDR3 sequence: CASRALGNTIYF. CDR3 DNA sequence: TGTGCCAGCAGGGCCCTCGGAAACACCATATATTTT. This rearrangement joins TRBV6-6 to TRBJ1-3; no clear D. The CDR3 has 12 amino acids. Trimming took off 6 bases at V and 4 bases at J, with 7 bases between the two ends. Germline loops: CDR1 MNHNY, CDR2 SVGAGI (reference sequence).